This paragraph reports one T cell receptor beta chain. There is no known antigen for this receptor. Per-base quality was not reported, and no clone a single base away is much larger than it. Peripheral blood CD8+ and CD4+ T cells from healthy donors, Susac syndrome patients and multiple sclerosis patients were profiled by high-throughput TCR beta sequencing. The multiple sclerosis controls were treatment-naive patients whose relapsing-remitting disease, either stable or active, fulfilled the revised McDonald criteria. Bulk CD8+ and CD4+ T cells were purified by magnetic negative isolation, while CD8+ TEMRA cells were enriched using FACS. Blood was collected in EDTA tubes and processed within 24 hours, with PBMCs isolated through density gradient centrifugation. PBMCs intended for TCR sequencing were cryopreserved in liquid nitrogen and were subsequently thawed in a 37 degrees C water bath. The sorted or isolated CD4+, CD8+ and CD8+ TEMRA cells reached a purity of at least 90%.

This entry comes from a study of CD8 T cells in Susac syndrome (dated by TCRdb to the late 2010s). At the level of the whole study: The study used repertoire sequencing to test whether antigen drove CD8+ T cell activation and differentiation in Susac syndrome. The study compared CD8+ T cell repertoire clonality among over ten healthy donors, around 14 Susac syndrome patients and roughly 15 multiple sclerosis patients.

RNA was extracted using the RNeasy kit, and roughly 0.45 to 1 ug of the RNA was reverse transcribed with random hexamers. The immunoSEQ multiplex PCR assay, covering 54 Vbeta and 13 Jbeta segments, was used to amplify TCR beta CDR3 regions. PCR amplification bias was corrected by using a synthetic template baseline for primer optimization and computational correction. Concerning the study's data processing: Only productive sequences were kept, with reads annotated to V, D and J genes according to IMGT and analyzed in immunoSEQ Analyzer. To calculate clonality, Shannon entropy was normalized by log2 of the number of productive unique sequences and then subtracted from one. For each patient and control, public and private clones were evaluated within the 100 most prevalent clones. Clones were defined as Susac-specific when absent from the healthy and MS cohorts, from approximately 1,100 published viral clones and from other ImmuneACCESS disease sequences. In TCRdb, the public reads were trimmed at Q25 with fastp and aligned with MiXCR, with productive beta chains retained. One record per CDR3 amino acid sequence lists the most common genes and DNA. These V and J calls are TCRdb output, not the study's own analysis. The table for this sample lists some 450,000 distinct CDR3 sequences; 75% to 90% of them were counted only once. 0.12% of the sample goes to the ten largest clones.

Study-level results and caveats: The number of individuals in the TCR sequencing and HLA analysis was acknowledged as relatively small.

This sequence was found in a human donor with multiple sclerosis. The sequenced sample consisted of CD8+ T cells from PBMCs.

The DNA reads TGTGCAAGTCGCAAAGGGAGCAAAACCAACACTGAAGCTTTCTTT. Its coded protein is CASRKGSKTNTEAFF. In this chain, TRBV12-2 is recombined with TRBJ1-1. TRBV12-2 is a pseudogene. The CDR3 runs 15 residues from the cysteine to the phenylalanine. The entry retains the CDR3 DNA only, 45 bases that are in frame from base 1.